These T cell receptor beta chains were read from a single sample in a study of CD8+ T cells in alopecia areata. Only in-frame clones appear in the TCRdb table, and some are missing; sequencing was by immunoSEQ multiplex PCR. The table records roughly 190,000 clones, 45% to 65% of them present only once. Here the sequenced sample was CD4+ T cells sorted from blood, taken at week 4, from a patient treated with tofacitinib. These receptors originate from a human donor with alopecia areata. The CDR3 runs from the conserved cysteine through the conserved F or W. A D gene is named only where the DNA matches it firmly. The size entry is marked missing in some rows and otherwise reads once, few, many or a size class.

clone_size	j_call	v_call	d_call	cdr3_aa	cdr3_nt
.	TRBJ2-5	TRBV28	TRBD2	CASTPGGDQETQYF	TGTGCCAGCACCCCGGGGGGGGACCAAGAGACCCAGTACTTC
few	TRBJ1-2	TRBV29-1	TRBD1	CSAPDRGLGYGYTF	TGCAGCGCGCCAGACAGGGGGCTGGGTTATGGCTACACCTTC
few	TRBJ2-7	TRBV28	TRBD1	CASSPTGTGSYEQYF	TGTGCCAGCAGTCCCACCGGGACAGGGTCCTACGAGCAGTACTTC
.	TRBJ2-7	TRBV4-2	TRBD2	CASSQEWRGAHEQYF	TGTGCCAGCAGCCAAGAGTGGCGGGGGGCCCACGAGCAGTACTTC
.	TRBJ1-1	TRBV30	TRBD1	CAWRGSRTGRAFF	TGTGCCTGGAGGGGGTCGCGGACAGGCCGAGCTTTCTTT
.	TRBJ1-2	TRBV9	.	CASSGASYGYTF	TGTGCCAGCAGCGGGGCCAGCTATGGCTACACCTTC
.	TRBJ2-7	TRBV5-1	.	CASRPYGVGFSTSSYEQYF	TGCGCCAGCAGACCGTACGGGGTTGGTTTTTCTACGAGCTCCTACGAGCAGTACTTC
few	TRBJ1-1	TRBV7-9	TRBD1	CASSQPKGQGLRDTEAFF	TGTGCCAGCAGCCAACCAAAGGGACAGGGTTTGAGGGACACTGAAGCTTTCTTT
.	TRBJ1-1	TRBV29-1	.	CSVARTEAAFF	TGCAGCGTTGCTAGGACAGAGGCAGCTTTCTTT
.	TRBJ2-3	TRBV30	.	CASSSGPGPDTQYF	TGTGCCTCCTCGTCCGGGCCAGGCCCAGATACGCAGTATTTT
.	TRBJ2-5	TRBV30	TRBD2	CAWGTLGGQETQYF	TGTGCCTGGGGCACCCTGGGGGGGCAAGAGACCCAGTACTTC
few	TRBJ1-2	TRBV28	.	CASSTPPARGYTF	TGTGCCAGCAGTACCCCCCCGGCGCGTGGCTACACCTTC
few	TRBJ2-7	TRBV19	TRBD1	CASSMGQAYEQYF	TGTGCCAGTAGTATGGGACAGGCCTACGAGCAGTACTTC
.	TRBJ1-4	TRBV6-5	TRBD1	CASSYSSGGEKLFF	TGTGCCAGCAGTTACTCGTCAGGGGGTGAAAAACTGTTTTTT
.	TRBJ2-6	TRBV2	TRBD1	CAKSGTGYSGANVLTF	TGTGCCAAATCCGGGACAGGGTACTCTGGGGCCAACGTCCTGACTTTC
.	TRBJ2-3	TRBV5-1	TRBD1	CASREGTGESTDTQYF	TGCGCCAGTAGAGAGGGCACAGGGGAGAGCACAGATACGCAGTATTTT
.	TRBJ1-5	TRBV7-2	.	CASSLAGRGYQPQHF	TGTGCCAGCAGCTTAGCAGGGCGGGGGTATCAGCCCCAGCATTTT
.	TRBJ1-1	TRBV9	.	CASSAAGREGEAFF	TGTGCCAGCAGCGCCGCCGGCAGGGAGGGTGAAGCTTTCTTT
few	TRBJ1-2	TRBV4-1	TRBD1	CASSQGKGQVGGYTF	TGCGCCAGCAGCCAGGGAAAAGGACAGGTTGGAGGCTACACCTTC
.	TRBJ1-2	TRBV27	TRBD1	CASGRGKDYGYTF	TGTGCCAGCGGCAGGGGGAAGGACTATGGCTACACCTTC
few	TRBJ2-3	TRBV29-1	TRBD1	CSVEAQLGQGLTDTQYF	TGCAGCGTTGAAGCACAATTAGGACAGGGGCTCACAGATACGCAGTATTTT
.	TRBJ2-5	TRBV5-1	TRBD1	CASSLTPGTVPQETQYF	TGCGCCAGCAGCTTAACCCCCGGGACAGTCCCCCAAGAGACCCAGTACTTC
few	TRBJ2-4	TRBV30	.	CAWSPGHQNIQYF	TGTGCCTGGAGCCCCGGACACCAAAACATTCAGTACTTC
.	TRBJ1-6	TRBV6-5	TRBD1	CASSGQGNSPLHF	TGTGCCAGCAGTGGACAGGGCAATTCACCCCTCCACTTT
once	TRBJ2-1	TRBV4-1	TRBD2	CASSQEPSGYNEQFF	TGCGCCAGCAGCCAAGAGCCTAGCGGCTACAATGAGCAGTTCTTC
few	TRBJ1-1	TRBV6-5	.	CASSTVNTEAFF	TGTGCCAGCAGTACAGTGAACACTGAAGCTTTCTTT
few	TRBJ2-3	TRBV29-1	TRBD2	CSVAAGGHTQYF	TGCAGCGTTGCGGCGGGGGGCCATACGCAGTATTTT
few	TRBJ1-2	TRBV15	.	CATSSRRANYGYTF	TGTGCCACCAGCAGCCGCCGGGCCAACTATGGCTACACCTTC
.	TRBJ2-5	TRBV18	.	CASSPKTGGETQYF	TGTGCCAGCTCACCAAAGACAGGCGGGGAGACCCAGTACTTC
.	TRBJ1-1	TRBV18	.	CASSPYIRGPRGDTEAFF	TGTGCCAGCTCACCTTACATAAGGGGTCCCCGAGGGGACACTGAAGCTTTCTTT
.	TRBJ2-5	TRBV5-1	.	CASSLGVQGSSETQYF	TGCGCCAGCAGCTTGGGAGTGCAGGGGTCGTCAGAGACCCAGTACTTC
few	TRBJ2-5	TRBV27	.	CASSLTETQYF	TGTGCCAGCAGTTTAACAGAGACCCAGTACTTC
.	TRBJ2-7	TRBV29-1	TRBD1	CSGTGVLFSYEQYF	TGCAGCGGAACAGGGGTCCTCTTCTCCTACGAGCAGTACTTC
.	TRBJ2-2	TRBV2	.	CASSEVGGNTGELFF	TGTGCCAGCAGTGAAGTCGGGGGTAACACCGGGGAGCTGTTTTTT
few	TRBJ2-3	TRBV7-2	.	CASSMYTDTQYF	TGTGCCAGCAGCATGTACACAGATACGCAGTATTTT
.	TRBJ1-1	TRBV9	.	CASSVGQGGTEAFF	TGTGCCAGCAGCGTAGGTCAAGGTGGGACTGAAGCTTTCTTT
.	TRBJ1-1	TRBV5-1	.	CASSLFYSLSTEAFF	TGCGCCAGCAGCTTGTTTTACAGCCTAAGCACTGAAGCTTTCTTT
.	TRBJ1-2	TRBV27	.	CASSSDGLENYGYTF	TGTGCCAGCAGTTCGGACGGGCTGGAGAACTATGGCTACACCTTC